The clone carrying this T cell receptor (beta chain) was observed a handful of times. The antigen remains unidentified. Making use of molecular barcodes, quantitative 5'-RACE generated TCR beta libraries. MiXCR was run by TCRdb on the 5' RACE reads, yielding one entry per CDR3 protein. The sample lists a few hundred thousand distinct CDR3 sequences; more than 20% were seen once. This specimen comes from a study of CD8 T cells in ankylosing spondylitis. Study-level results: Reports say disease-linked clones showed up significantly more in matched ankylosing spondylitis synovial fluid. What seemed typical of ankylosing spondylitis blood was a TCR beta motif built from several highly homologous variants. Both synovial fluid and blood in reactive arthritis had previously been reported to carry some motif variants.

The V end was cut by 0 bases, the J end by 4 bases, with 12 bases between. Germline V gene data show CDR1 as LGHDT and CDR2 as YNNKEL (reference sequence). The CDR3 consists of 15 residues. This chain connects TRBV3-1 to TRBJ1-2; D not resolved. The specimen sequenced was blood, either unsorted or a sorted T cell fraction (not recorded which). This receptor was taken from a male donor with ankylosing spondylitis or in good health (not recorded which). CDR3 nucleotide sequence: TGTGCCAGCAGCCAAGAAAGTGCAGGAAGCTATGGCTACACCTTC. Translating gives CASSQESAGSYGYTF.